The source of this TCR beta chain is a study of patients and donors after allogeneic stem cell transplantation (dated by TCRdb to the early 2020s). The library relied on RT-PCR. Sequencing instrument: NextSeq 550. TCRdb's own reprocessing of the public reads used fastp at Q25 and MiXCR and kept productive beta chains. Rows merge per CDR3 protein into single entries with the most common DNA and genes. This sample is represented by about 960,000 distinct CDR3 sequences; about a sixth of them were singletons. Roughly 6.4% of the sample lies in the top ten. From its cysteine to its phenylalanine, the CDR3 spans 14 amino acids. Of the read, only the CDR3 DNA is kept; its 42 bases are in frame from base 1. The V end loses 4 bases and the J end loses 0 bases, and a stretch of 7 bases separates them. In this sample, this clonotype turned up many times. No cognate antigen has been identified for it. Base qualities are missing; no much larger clone stands one base away.

The sequence is built from TRBV12-3 or TRBV12-4 and TRBJ1-5, with the D gene call left open. This TCR was recovered from a human donor who was either an allogeneic HSCT recipient or a stem cell or donor lymphocyte infusion donor (not recorded which). It is not recorded whose cells these are; they may come from a transplant donor. Sequencing was done on a sample of blood, either unsorted or a sorted T cell fraction (not recorded which). The nucleotide sequence is TGTGCCAGCAGTTCAGGATTTAGCAATCAGCCCCAGCATTTT. The resulting protein is CASSSGFSNQPQHF.